What follows is one T cell receptor beta chain and its context. Antigen specificity is unknown. Germline and junction disagree at one end, which may indicate a read error. PCR primers comprised 60 Vbeta and 13 Jbeta primers. Measured with immunoSEQ multiplex PCR; TCRdb has only the in-frame clones, and not every one. Of about 120,000 clones listed, 55% to 80% were seen once; the top ten hold 2% to 2.5%. The data belong to a study of cytomegalovirus exposure and HLA in healthy donors. Notes on the study in general: Investigators reported 164 TCR beta chains as tied to cytomegalovirus. Near-uniform donor sequencing depth was presumed by presence/absence analyses. Reports showed the classifier diagnosing cytomegalovirus status with high specificity and sensitivity.

The CDR3 totals 16 residues. Germline values: CDR1 MGHRA, CDR2 YSYEKL. The sequence derives from a woman in her 30s in good health and CMV-seronegative. Sequences were obtained from PBMCs. V usage is TRBV4-1 and J usage is TRBJ1-1; D ambiguous. CDR3 bases: TGCGCCAGCGGCCAAGATTCGAGACTCTCTAACACTGAAGCTTTCTTT. Translated: CASGQDSRLSNTEAFF.